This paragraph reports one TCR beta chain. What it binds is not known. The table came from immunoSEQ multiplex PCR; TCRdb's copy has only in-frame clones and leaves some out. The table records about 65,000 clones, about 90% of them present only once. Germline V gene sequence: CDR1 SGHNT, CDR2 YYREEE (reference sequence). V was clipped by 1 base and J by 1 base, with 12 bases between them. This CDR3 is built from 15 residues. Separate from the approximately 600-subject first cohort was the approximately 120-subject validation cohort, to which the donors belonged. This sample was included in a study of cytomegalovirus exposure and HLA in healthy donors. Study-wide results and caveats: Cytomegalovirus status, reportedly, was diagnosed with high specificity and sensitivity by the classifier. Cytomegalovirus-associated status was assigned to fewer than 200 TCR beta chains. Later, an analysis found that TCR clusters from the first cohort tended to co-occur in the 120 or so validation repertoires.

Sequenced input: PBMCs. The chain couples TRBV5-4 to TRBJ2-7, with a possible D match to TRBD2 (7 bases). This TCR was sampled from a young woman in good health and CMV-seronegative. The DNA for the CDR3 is TGTGCCAGCAGCTTGTGGGGGGGCAAGTCCTACGAGCAGTACTTC. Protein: CASSLWGGKSYEQYF.